Listed below are T cell receptor beta chains from one sample, sequenced in a study of blood T cell repertoires in COVID-19. The data were produced by immunoSEQ multiplex PCR, yet TCRdb's version contains in-frame clones alone and is incomplete. The sample lists 40,000 to 60,000 clones, about 84% occurring once. The sequencing sample was made of peripheral blood. The source is a woman aged 55-75 years with acute or convalescent COVID-19. Each CDR3 is given with its conserved first and last residue. Each record gives: clone size, D gene, V gene, J gene, CDR3 protein, CDR3 DNA. D genes are given only for firm matches. Size tells how often a clone was seen (once, few, many) or the class of an expanded clone, and some rows leave it out.

.	.	TRBV12-3/TRBV12-4	TRBJ1-1	CASSWGGHTEAFF	TGTGCCAGCAGTTGGGGGGGTCACACTGAAGCTTTCTTT
.	.	TRBV2	TRBJ1-2	CASRRGRVDGYTF	TGTGCCAGCCGCCGTGGGAGGGTGGATGGCTACACCTTC
.	TRBD1	TRBV6-1	TRBJ1-2	CASSEGPYTRRDRGGGYGYTF	TGTGCCAGCAGTGAAGGACCCTATACCCGGCGGGACAGGGGGGGTGGCTATGGCTACACCTTC
.	TRBD1	TRBV4-2	TRBJ2-3	CASSPRGQGARSTDTQYF	TGTGCCAGCAGCCCCCGAGGACAGGGGGCAAGGAGCACAGATACGCAGTATTTT
.	.	TRBV3-1/TRBV3-2	TRBJ2-7	CASSQTRVGEQYF	TGTGCCAGCAGCCAGACTAGGGTTGGCGAGCAGTACTTC
.	TRBD1	TRBV24-1	TRBJ2-7	CATSDPGQGNEQYF	TGTGCCACCAGTGACCCGGGACAGGGGAACGAGCAGTACTTC
.	TRBD2	TRBV4-1	TRBJ2-1	CASSLNGGSSYNEQFF	TGCGCCAGCAGCCTTAACGGGGGGAGCTCCTACAATGAGCAGTTCTTC
few	TRBD1	TRBV30	TRBJ2-7	CAWSRRTGAHEQYF	TGTGCCTGGAGTCGGAGGACAGGGGCCCACGAGCAGTACTTC
.	TRBD1	TRBV7-8	TRBJ2-4	CASSLAWDSSSFQYF	TGTGCCAGCAGCTTAGCGTGGGACAGTTCCTCTTTTCAGTACTTC
once	TRBD2	TRBV7-3	TRBJ2-5	CASSRGREETQYF	TGTGCCAGCAGCCGGGGGAGGGAGGAGACCCAGTACTTC
.	.	TRBV21-1	TRBJ1-2	CASSPRSGTAVPVWGYTF	TGTGCCAGCAGCCCCCGCTCCGGGACTGCCGTACCTGTTTGGGGCTACACCTTC
.	.	TRBV9	TRBJ1-2	CASSTGGRESF	TGTGCCAGCAGCACTGGGGGCAGGGAGTCCTTC
once	TRBD1	TRBV5-1	TRBJ2-7	CASSLWSRGTGFSYEQYF	TGCGCCAGCAGCTTGTGGAGTAGAGGGACAGGGTTTTCCTACGAGCAGTACTTC
.	TRBD1	TRBV25-1	TRBJ1-2	CASSGGQGAGYTF	TGTGCCAGCAGTGGGGGACAGGGGGCTGGCTACACCTTC
.	TRBD2	TRBV5-1	TRBJ2-1	CASTRTSGSSYNEQFF	TGCGCCAGCACCAGGACTAGCGGAAGCTCCTACAATGAGCAGTTCTTC
.	TRBD1	TRBV20-1	TRBJ1-2	CSGTAGYTF	TGCAGCGGGACAGCCGGCTACACCTTC
.	TRBD2	TRBV5-5	TRBJ2-3	CASSSSPGLAGTDTQYF	TGTGCCAGCAGCTCTTCACCGGGACTAGCGGGGACAGATACGCAGTATTTT
.	TRBD1	TRBV28	TRBJ2-5	CASSPDRGHGETQYF	TGTGCCAGCAGTCCGGACAGGGGGCATGGGGAGACCCAGTACTTC
.	.	TRBV2	TRBJ1-5	CASTSGGAFGLQPQHF	TGTGCCAGCACTTCTGGAGGGGCGTTTGGATTGCAGCCCCAGCATTTT
.	.	TRBV30	TRBJ2-2	CAWTSGVTGELFF	TGTGCCTGGACCTCCGGGGTCACCGGGGAGCTGTTTTTT
.	.	TRBV27	TRBJ1-1	CAAAARENTEAFF	TGTGCCGCTGCCGCCAGGGAAAACACTGAAGCTTTCTTT
.	TRBD1	TRBV2	TRBJ1-2	CASSEPTGYDYGYTF	TGTGCCAGCAGTGAACCGACAGGGTACGATTATGGCTACACCTTC
.	.	TRBV5-4	TRBJ2-1	CASSPRLEGSYNEQFF	TGTGCCAGCAGCCCCAGACTAGAGGGCTCCTACAATGAGCAGTTCTTC
.	.	TRBV3-1/TRBV3-2	TRBJ1-5	CASSQEGGSGQPQHF	TGTGCCAGCAGCCAAGAGGGGGGGTCCGGCCAGCCCCAGCATTTT
.	TRBD1	TRBV19	TRBJ2-1	CASSTGQGSYNEQFF	TGTGCCAGTAGTACTGGACAGGGCTCCTACAATGAGCAGTTCTTC
.	TRBD2	TRBV18	TRBJ2-1	CASSPSSGGDLNNEQFF	TGTGCCAGCTCACCGTCTAGCGGGGGCGACCTCAACAATGAGCAGTTCTTC
.	.	TRBV4-1	TRBJ1-6	CASSQDGGGNSPLHF	TGCGCCAGCAGCCAAGATGGCGGGGGTAATTCACCCCTCCACTTT
.	TRBD2	TRBV7-6	TRBJ2-3	CASSLGTSGGPTDTQYF	TGTGCCAGCAGCTTAGGGACTAGCGGGGGGCCCACAGATACGCAGTATTTT
once	TRBD1	TRBV5-1	TRBJ1-2	CASSLEGQGDYGYTF	TGCGCCAGCAGCTTGGAGGGACAGGGGGACTATGGCTACACCTTC